This T cell receptor beta chain was recorded in a study of CD8+CD57+ T cells in acquired aplastic anemia. This clonotype was recorded at least ten times. CDR1 is DFQATT, CDR2 SNEGSKA, per germline (reference sequence). V shed 5 bases and J shed 9 bases, with 17 bases lying between them. The CDR3 runs 14 residues. It was patients with CD8+CD57+ cell expansion by flow cytometry who were chosen for sequencing. The enrolled patients all had severe acquired aplastic anemia. TCR beta VDJ and CDR3 were profiled, and genomic DNA was the template. TCRdb used MiXCR to reprocess the reads, holding one entry per CDR3 protein. This sample has 450,000 to 600,000 distinct CDR3 sequences, with about a third found just once.

The material sequenced was sorted CD4+, CD8+, or CD8+CD57+ T cells (not recorded which) from PBMCs. The rearrangement uses TRBV20-1 and TRBJ1-6; D unclear. This TCR was sampled from a human donor with aplastic anemia. The CDR3 is CSADRVLSFSPLHF. The CDR3 region has the DNA TGCAGTGCTGACCGGGTCCTTAGTTTTTCACCCCTCCACTTT.